One and the same sample provided the 26 T cell receptor beta chains below, sequenced in a study of shared clonotypes between healthy human individuals. Only in-frame clones appear in the TCRdb table, and some are missing; sequencing was by immunoSEQ multiplex PCR. The sample records about 690,000 clones, less than 95% being singletons. The sequencing input was memory CD8+ T cells from PBMCs. The subset was: CD45RO+ cells pooled with CCR7-negative TemRA cells. The receptor source for this set is a man between 18 and 35 years old in good health. Some clones in this sample may be carry-over from other donors' samples.

V usage is TRBV4-1 and J usage is TRBJ2-1; D remains ambiguous. Trimming took 4 bases from V and 0 from J, leaving 10 bases between them. Germline V lookup: CDR1 MGHRA, CDR2 YSYEKL. The CDR3 has 15 residues. The DNA for the CDR3 is TGCGCCAGCAGCCCGACCTGGAGCTCCTACAATGAGCAGTTCTTC. Translating gives CASSPTWSSYNEQFF.

The gene calls are TRBV19 and TRBJ2-3; no clear D gene. In germline, CDR1 is LNHDA, CDR2 SQIVND (reference sequence). Trimming stripped 0 bases from V and 4 bases from J, with 8 bases between. CDR3 length equals 14 residues. CDR3 in DNA: TGTGCCAGTAGTATAGATCTTGAGGCAGATACGCAGTATTTT. This translates into CASSIDLEADTQYF.

The genes are TRBV5-6 and TRBJ2-4, with D tentatively TRBD1 or TRBD2 (5 bases each). V lost 4 bases to trimming and J lost 8 bases, with 16 bases between them. The CDR3 consists of 14 residues. CDR1 SGHDT and CDR2 YYEEEE come from the germline V gene. The CDR3 is CASSRGRATHIQYF. CDR3 DNA sequence: TGTGCCAGCAGCCGGGGCAGGGCTACGCACATTCAGTACTTC.

The chain recombines TRBV4-1 with TRBJ2-2, with TRBD2 identical over 8 bases. Losses at the gene ends were 4 bases for V and 11 bases for J; bases not matched to a gene: 12. The V gene's germline CDR1 is MGHRA and CDR2 YSYEKL. This CDR3 region has 15 residues. In DNA form, the CDR3 reads TGCGCCAGCAGCCCGGGACTAGGGGAGGGCGGAGAGCTGTTTTTT. It yields the protein CASSPGLGEGGELFF.

This chain joins TRBV6-1 and TRBJ1-1; no definite D call. V lost 10 bases and J 11 bases, leaving 20 bases between the germline ends. The CDR3 loop spans 12 amino acids. Germline CDR1 is MNHNS and CDR2 is SASEGT. The CDR3 DNA follows: TGTGCCACCTACCGGACGCTTGAAGGGGCTTTCTTT. Its translation: CATYRTLEGAFF.

The J gene is TRBJ2-7, the V gene TRBV19; D perhaps matches TRBD1 (6 bases). Trimming left V 6 bases short and J 4 bases short, with 16 bases between. This CDR3 comprises 14 residues. Per the germline V gene, CDR1 is LNHDA and CDR2 is SQIVND (reference sequence). The CDR3 DNA sequence: TGTGCCAGTAGATCCGCCACAGGGAATTACGAGCAGTACTTC. Its translation: CASRSATGNYEQYF.

The sample holds one count of this clone. J is TRBJ2-5 and V is TRBV15; 7 bases align to TRBD1. The V gene end was trimmed by 4 bases and the J gene end by 1 base; junction bases not matched to a gene: 6. The CDR3 has 15 amino acids. Germline V gene sequence: CDR1 LNHNV, CDR2 YYDKDF (reference sequence). CDR3 sequence (DNA): TGTGCCACCAGCACGACTGACAGGGTCCAAGAGACCCAGTACTTC. This sequence encodes CATSTTDRVQETQYF.

In this sample, this clone turned up once. The chain recombines TRBV9 with TRBJ2-7; 7 bases align to TRBD2. The CDR3 consists of 16 residues. Trimming took 4 bases from V and 7 from J; bases not matched to a gene: 17. From germline, CDR1 is SGDLS and CDR2 YYNGEE. The CDR3 reads CASSPSRTSLVREQYF. The CDR3, as DNA: TGTGCCAGCAGCCCGAGCAGGACTAGTTTAGTTCGGGAGCAGTACTTC.

This sequence joins TRBV7-3 and TRBJ2-3, with D perhaps matching TRBD1 or TRBD2 (6 bases each). Germline lookup yields CDR1 SGHTA and CDR2 FQGTGA. Trimming left V 1 base short and J 2 bases short, with 19 bases between. CDR3 length: 18 residues. This CDR3 is CASSLKVLQGTDTDTQYF. The DNA for the CDR3 is TGTGCCAGCAGCTTAAAAGTGCTCCAGGGGACTGACACAGATACGCAGTATTTT.

The rearrangement links TRBV29-1 to TRBJ2-7; D not resolved. Germline V gives CDR1 SQVTM, CDR2 ANQGSEA. This CDR3 comprises 12 residues. Trimming shortened V by 4 bases and J by 3 bases, and 10 bases separated the two germline ends. CDR3 DNA: TGCAGCGTTGGCAGGTCCCTCTACGAGCAGTACTTC. Protein: CSVGRSLYEQYF.

The gene calls are TRBV19 and TRBJ1-5; tentatively, D is TRBD1 (6 bases). Deletions cut 4 bases from V and 5 bases from J, with 12 bases between. The CDR3 consists of 14 residues. From germline, CDR1 is LNHDA and CDR2 SQIVND (reference sequence). CDR3 residues: CASSTARGDQPQHF. DNA for the CDR3: TGTGCCAGTAGTACCGCCAGGGGTGATCAGCCCCAGCATTTT.

The chain combines TRBV4-1 with TRBJ2-7; D is ambiguous. Germline V gives CDR1 MGHRA, CDR2 YSYEKL. The germline V and J ends were trimmed by 1 base and 6 bases, with 16 bases remaining between them. This CDR3 has 15 amino acids. As DNA, the CDR3 is TGCGCCAGCAGCCAAGTACTGAATAACCGTGGCGAGCAGTACTTC. The encoded protein is CASSQVLNNRGEQYF.

This chain links TRBV10-2 with TRBJ2-7, with 9 positions matching TRBD2. J was trimmed by 3 bases and V by 7 bases; bases with no gene match: 16. CDR1 WSHSY and CDR2 SAAADI come from the germline V gene. The CDR3 runs 17 residues. The CDR3 sequence is CASTKRPLAGTGYEQYF. In nucleotides, the CDR3 is TGCGCCAGCACCAAAAGACCCCTAGCGGGAACGGGCTACGAGCAGTACTTC.

The chain links TRBV6-5 to TRBJ2-1; no definite D call. The V end was cut by 3 bases, the J end by 3 bases, with 15 bases between. The CDR3 is 16 residues long. Looked up from germline, CDR1 is MNHEY and CDR2 is SVGAGI. The CDR3: CASSYSPSGFYNEQFF. In DNA form, the CDR3 reads TGTGCCAGCAGTTATTCTCCTTCCGGGTTCTACAATGAGCAGTTCTTC.

The chain carries TRBV29-1 and TRBJ2-5; weak D call: TRBD1 (6 bases). The J call is in doubt because the DNA end fits TRBJ2-7 better. CDR3 length equals 13 residues. Germline-derived CDR1 and CDR2 are SQVTM and ANQGSEA. DNA for the CDR3: TGCAGCGTTGGTAGGACAGTGCCGTACGAGCAGTACTTC. It codes for CSVGRTVPYEQYF.

This rearrangement joins TRBV14 to TRBJ1-3; D call uncertain. Trimming cost V 1 base and J 0 bases, with 7 bases left between them. Germline V gene lookup returns CDR1 SGHDN and CDR2 FVKESK. This CDR3 has 15 residues. Here the CDR3 DNA reads TGTGCCAGCAGCCAAGGACGGAACTCTGGAAACACCATATATTTT. It translates to CASSQGRNSGNTIYF.

The chain links TRBV5-6 to TRBJ2-7; weak D call: TRBD1 (5 bases). The germline V gene encodes CDR1 SGHDT and CDR2 YYEEEE. This CDR3 has 13 amino acids. V shed 6 bases and J shed 4 bases, with 14 bases lying between them. In DNA form, the CDR3 reads TGTGCCAGCACGTTCAGGGTGAGGTACGAGCAGTACTTC. It codes for CASTFRVRYEQYF.

The rearrangement joins TRBV27 to TRBJ2-7; 8 bases line up with TRBD1. The junction had 17 bases not matched to a gene; V was cut back by 2 bases and J by 5 bases. Germline assignment: CDR1 MNHEY and CDR2 SMNVEV (reference sequence). CDR3 size: 18 residues. The CDR3 reads CASSLIYPGGSTRDEQYF. The CDR3 nucleotides read TGTGCCAGCAGTTTAATCTATCCAGGGGGCTCTACGCGCGACGAGCAGTACTTC.

The chain has TRBV19 and TRBJ2-7; TRBD1 might be the D (5 bases). The length of the CDR3 is 14 residues. With 7 bases removed from V and 0 bases from J, the gap between germline ends came to 13 bases. In germline, CDR1 is LNHDA, CDR2 SQIVND (reference sequence). The CDR3 sequence is CASKPQGSSYEQYF. The CDR3 bases are TGTGCCAGTAAACCGCAGGGTAGCTCCTACGAGCAGTACTTC.

The chain uses TRBV29-1 and TRBJ2-1; D gene unclear. The CDR3 runs to 13 residues. Germline CDR1 reads SQVTM; CDR2 reads ANQGSEA. V dropped 0 bases and J dropped 7 bases, with 10 bases sitting between them. CDR3 DNA sequence: TGCAGCGTTGAAGAAGGGTTGGGTAATGAGCAGTTCTTC. Protein product: CSVEEGLGNEQFF.

The chain links TRBV7-6 to TRBJ2-3; perhaps TRBD2 as D (6 bases). Germline-derived CDR1 and CDR2 are SGHVS and FNYEAQ. Trimming took 1 base from V and 2 from J, leaving 13 bases between them. The CDR3 is 16 residues long. The CDR3 spells CASSLDGRRDTDTQYF. CDR3 nucleotide sequence: TGTGCCAGCAGCTTAGACGGGAGAAGGGACACAGATACGCAGTATTTT.

V gene TRBV19 combines with J gene TRBJ1-5; D uncertain. The ends were cut back, 8 bases at V and 4 bases at J, with 15 bases in the middle. The CDR3 loop spans 14 amino acids. In germline, CDR1 is LNHDA, CDR2 SQIVND (reference sequence). The CDR3 spells CASGRGSQNQPQHF. CDR3 coding DNA: TGTGCCAGTGGCCGGGGAAGCCAAAATCAGCCCCAGCATTTT.

The chain carries TRBV27 and TRBJ2-1; D remains ambiguous. This CDR3 contains 12 residues. The germline gives CDR1 MNHEY, CDR2 SMNVEV (reference sequence). V was clipped by 0 bases and J by 5 bases, with 2 bases between them. In nucleotides, the CDR3 is TGTGCCAGCAGTTTATCGGACAATGAGCAGTTCTTC. This translates into CASSLSDNEQFF.

The V call is TRBV13, the J call TRBJ2-7, with 9 bases lining up with TRBD1. Germline-derived CDR1 and CDR2 are PRHDT and FYEKMQ (reference sequence). The V and J ends lost 5 bases and 4 bases, in that order; junction bases with no gene match: 12. The CDR3 extends over 16 amino acids. In nucleotides, the CDR3 is TGTGCCAGCAGCACTAGGACAGGGGATTGGGTGTACGAGCAGTACTTC. The encoded protein is CASSTRTGDWVYEQYF.

The chain has TRBV29-1 and TRBJ2-1, with 13 bases lining up with TRBD2. Trimming removed 7 bases from V and 9 bases from J; junction bases left unmatched: 12. Germline V lookup: CDR1 SQVTM, CDR2 ANQGSEA. This CDR3 has 15 residues. The CDR3 is CSGSSGTSGIREQFF. CDR3 sequence (DNA): TGCAGCGGATCATCCGGGACTAGCGGGATTCGTGAGCAGTTCTTC.

J is TRBJ2-7 and V is TRBV19; D is tentatively TRBD1 or TRBD2 (6 bases each). The germline V gene has CDR1 LNHDA and CDR2 SQIVND (reference sequence). V was trimmed by 7 bases and J by 5 bases, leaving 15 bases between them. This CDR3 region has 13 residues. This CDR3 reads CASTTRGDDEQYF. The CDR3 DNA sequence: TGTGCCAGTACCACGAGGGGGGACGACGAGCAGTACTTC.